The present entry profiles one T cell receptor beta chain with its context. This receptor's antigen is unknown. One base away there is no much larger clone; base qualities are not given. Each collaborating institution followed its own protocols to collect whole blood in K2EDTA tubes. For TCRbeta analysis, collaborator samples were shipped as frozen whole blood, as isolated PBMCs, or as DNA extracted from either sample type. The CDR3, from cysteine to phenylalanine, totals 15 residues. The retained sequence is limited to the CDR3, 45 bases, with the frame set at the first base. Taken from the germline V gene (reference sequence), the CDR1 and CDR2 loops are SGHAT and FQDESV. Deletion took 5 bases off V and 3 bases off J, with a span of 14 bases between the germline ends. The data belong to a study of blood T cell repertoires in COVID-19 (TCRdb year 2020). In the study overall: Samples from collaborators originated in the United States, Italy and Spain and spanned both the acute and convalescent phases of COVID-19. The material from the prospective study consisted of cDNA or gDNA derived from T cells, B-cell-depleted T cells, or PBMCs. Subjects who had been exposed to COVID-19, were actively infected with it, or had recovered from it provided the deeply sampled blood TCRbeta repertoires that made up the dataset. The repertoires were released in a freely available public database meant as a resource for research on the immune response to SARS-CoV-2. Samples came from the ongoing ImmuneRACE study (first 160 participants) plus 1,254 subjects from 6 global collaborators. A de-identified subject ID, COVID-19 status, age in years and sex were almost always included in the sample metadata. Where available, HLA class I and class II types were obtained from metadata supplied by the sample provider rather than from assay-based typing.

Broader findings and caveats from the paper: Clinical and demographic metadata were provided uncurated, with the amount varying by source and participant.

TCRbeta CDR3 regions were amplified from genomic DNA using the immunoSEQ Assay, a bias-controlled multiplex PCR. The study's own analysis went as follows. Within the assay, amplification of reference gene primers was used to estimate how many nucleated cells each sample contained. To quantify the absolute abundance of each unique TCRbeta CDR3 rearrangement, sequence reads were collapsed and filtered. For each sample, productive Simpson clonality was calculated by taking the square root of Simpson's diversity index across productive rearrangements. TCRdb holds this immuneACCESS table with in-frame rearrangements only. Some clones are missing; in checked studies, unresolved V genes explain under half, and the rest has no known cause. D and trimming come from the DNA, and the V and J calls and clone size come from that table. This sample holds fewer than 200,000 clones; 65% to 85% were observed only once. The top ten clones comprise roughly 3.5% of the sample.

This chain joins TRBV11-1 to TRBJ2-1; the D gene is perhaps TRBD1, on 5 matching bases. Sequencing used peripheral blood. The clonotype was recovered from a woman over 75 with acute or convalescent COVID-19. The CDR3 protein is CASSAGRGFYNEQFF. The DNA is as follows: TGTGCCAGCAGCGCCGGAAGGGGATTCTACAATGAGCAGTTCTTC.